This is a list of T cell receptor beta chains from one sample in a study of T-cell reconstitution after alpha-beta-depleted transplantation in children. TCRdb processed the PCR reads anew with MiXCR; each CDR3 protein has one entry. Among approximately 45,000 distinct CDR3 sequences listed, around half were seen once. The sequencing used peripheral blood, collected before TCRalphabeta/CD19-depleted stem cell transplant. All receptors derive from a boy under three years old with SCID, due to receive a stem cell transplant. Each CDR3 is given with its conserved first and last residue. A D gene is named only where the DNA matches it firmly. The size entry is marked missing in some rows and otherwise reads once, few, many or a size class.

d_gene	v_gene	abundance	j_gene	CDR3aa	CDR3nt
-	TRBV7-8	few	TRBJ2-1	CASSSSGDRSSYNEQFF	TGTGCCAGCAGCTCCTCCGGAGACAGAAGCTCCTACAATGAGCAGTTCTTC
-	TRBV5-1	-	TRBJ2-1	CASSLDIYRGNEQFF	TGCGCCAGCAGCTTGGACATCTACCGGGGCAATGAGCAGTTCTTC
TRBD1	TRBV12-5	-	TRBJ1-5	CASGLAQTGSNQPQHF	TGTGCTAGTGGTTTGGCACAGACAGGGAGCAATCAGCCCCAGCATTTT
-	TRBV28	few	TRBJ2-5	CASSRFQETQYF	TGTGCCAGCAGCCGATTCCAAGAGACCCAGTACTTC
-	TRBV12-3/TRBV12-4	-	TRBJ2-1	CASREGFNEQFF	TGTGCCAGCAGGGAGGGGTTCAATGAGCAGTTCTTC
-	TRBV7-7	-	TRBJ2-2	CASSSTTGESGELFF	TGTGCTAGCAGCTCCACGACCGGGGAGAGCGGGGAGCTGTTTTTT
TRBD1	TRBV5-1	few	TRBJ1-1	CASTTLTGVNTEAFF	TGCGCCAGCACTACACTAACAGGGGTGAACACTGAAGCTTTCTTT
-	TRBV7-2	-	TRBJ1-4	CASSLSTGGTNEKLFF	TGTGCCAGCAGCTTGAGTACAGGCGGAACTAATGAAAAACTGTTTTTT
-	TRBV20-1	many	TRBJ1-1	CSARSTRAETEAFF	TGCAGTGCTAGATCCACTAGGGCGGAAACTGAAGCTTTCTTT
TRBD1	TRBV27	-	TRBJ2-7	CASSFWGQSSYEQYF	TGTGCCAGCAGTTTCTGGGGACAGAGCTCCTACGAGCAGTACTTC